This is a list of T cell receptor beta chains from one sample in a study of blood T cell repertoires in COVID-19. The assay was immunoSEQ multiplex PCR, and TCRdb's table has in-frame clones only and misses some. The sample gives tens of thousands of clones, 88% of which show up once; 3% to 3.5% is in the top ten. The sample was peripheral blood. The receptors stem from a human donor in a cohort sampled during active COVID-19. Both conserved end residues are part of each CDR3. A D gene is named only where the DNA matches it firmly. Part of the rows lack a size; the others show once, few, many or a class for expanded clones.

D	V	J	size	DNA	CDR3
TRBD2	TRBV10-3	TRBJ2-1	.	TGTGCCATCAGTTCACGAGCGGGAGCATACAATGAGCAGTTCTTC	CAISSRAGAYNEQFF
TRBD2	TRBV5-4	TRBJ2-3	.	TGTGCCAGCAGCCACGGGACTAGCGGGACCACAGATACGCAGTATTTT	CASSHGTSGTTDTQYF
TRBD1	TRBV7-3	TRBJ2-1	.	TGTGCCAGCAGCGGGGGACAGTACAATGAGCAGTTCTTC	CASSGGQYNEQFF
.	TRBV20-1	TRBJ2-1	.	TGCAGTGCTGGGCGGAGGGATGAGCAGTTCTTC	CSAGRRDEQFF
.	TRBV6-1	TRBJ2-7	.	TGTGCCAGCAGTGAAGCTAGCCTCTACGAGCAGTACTTC	CASSEASLYEQYF
.	TRBV19	TRBJ2-6	.	TGTGCCAGTCGTTCGTTGGGGGCCAACGTCCTGACTTTC	CASRSLGANVLTF
.	TRBV12-3/TRBV12-4	TRBJ2-5	.	TGTGCCAGCAGCCTCCGAGAGACCCAGTACTTC	CASSLRETQYF
TRBD2	TRBV6-2/TRBV6-3	TRBJ2-3	.	TGTGCCAGCAGTGGGACTAGCGGCACAGATACGCAGTATTTT	CASSGTSGTDTQYF
TRBD2	TRBV4-2	TRBJ2-7	.	TGTGCCAGCAGCCAAGCTAGCGGATCCTCCTACGAGCAGTACTTC	CASSQASGSSYEQYF
.	TRBV7-8	TRBJ1-4	.	TGTGCCAGCAGCCACGGTTCGTTATCATGGGGCGAAAAACTGTTTTTT	CASSHGSLSWGEKLFF
TRBD1	TRBV11-3	TRBJ2-2	.	TGTGCCAGCAGCGATATCACAGGGGGCACGAACACCGGGGAGCTGTTTTTT	CASSDITGGTNTGELFF
.	TRBV19	TRBJ2-1	.	TGTGCCAGTAGCCACGCGTCCTACAATGAGCAGTTCTTC	CASSHASYNEQFF
TRBD1	TRBV4-3	TRBJ1-3	.	TGCGCCAGCAGCCAGGGACAGGGGGCAGGAAACACCATATATTTT	CASSQGQGAGNTIYF
.	TRBV24-1	TRBJ2-5	.	TGTGCCACCAGTGCCGAGGGCGGAGAGACCCAGTACTTC	CATSAEGGETQYF
TRBD2	TRBV5-1	TRBJ2-7	.	TGCGCCAGCAGCTTCTGGACTAGCGGAGACTACGAGCAGTACTTC	CASSFWTSGDYEQYF
TRBD2	TRBV4-1	TRBJ2-1	.	TGCGCCAGCAGCCGAGCCCCAGCGGGGACCTACAATGAGCAGTTCTTC	CASSRAPAGTYNEQFF
TRBD2	TRBV5-4	TRBJ2-1	.	TGTGCCAGCAGCTTGGGTACCGGGGGGTACAATGAGCAGTTCTTC	CASSLGTGGYNEQFF
.	TRBV18	TRBJ2-2	once	TGTGCCAGCTCACCCCAGAACACCGGGGAGCTGTTTTTT	CASSPQNTGELFF
TRBD1	TRBV30	TRBJ1-2	once	TGTGCCTGGAGGGTGGACAGGGGCGGACTTAATGGCTACACCTTC	CAWRVDRGGLNGYTF
.	TRBV14	TRBJ2-5	.	TGTGCCAGCAGCCGGCGGGGACAGCAAGAGACCCAGTACTTC	CASSRRGQQETQYF
.	TRBV27	TRBJ1-3	once	TGTGCCAGCAGTTTCGCAGGCTCTGGAAACACCATATATTTT	CASSFAGSGNTIYF
.	TRBV6-5	TRBJ1-2	.	TGTGCCAGCAGCCGAACCCCAGGGACTAACTATGGCTACACCTTC	CASSRTPGTNYGYTF
TRBD1	TRBV6-2/TRBV6-3	TRBJ1-1	.	TGTGCCAGCAGTGGGACAGGCTTAATGAACACTGAAGCTTTCTTT	CASSGTGLMNTEAFF
TRBD1	TRBV6-5	TRBJ1-6	.	TGTGCCAGCAGTTACGACAGGGGTCGTTCACCCCTCCACTTT	CASSYDRGRSPLHF
TRBD2	TRBV2	TRBJ2-1	.	TGTGCCAGCAGGAGGGAGGTAGCGGGGTCCTTCTCCTACAATGAGCAGTTCTTC	CASRREVAGSFSYNEQFF
.	TRBV5-1	TRBJ2-2	.	TGCGCCAGCAGCTTAGTCCAGGGATTCACCGGGGAGCTGTTTTTT	CASSLVQGFTGELFF
.	TRBV10-2	TRBJ2-5	.	TGCGCCAGCAGCGTCGGCAGGGAAGAGACCCAGTACTTC	CASSVGREETQYF
TRBD1	TRBV5-5	TRBJ1-4	.	TGTGCCAGCAGCTCGACAGGGCTTAATGAAAAACTGTTTTTT	CASSSTGLNEKLFF
TRBD1	TRBV4-2	TRBJ2-1	.	TGTGCCAGCAGCCTGGGACAGGGGTTCTACAATGAGCAGTTCTTC	CASSLGQGFYNEQFF
.	TRBV7-3	TRBJ2-2	.	TGTGCCAGCAGCTTTTCCCGGTTAAACACCGGGGAGCTGTTTTTT	CASSFSRLNTGELFF
.	TRBV5-6	TRBJ2-7	.	TGTGCCAGCAGCCCAGGGTGGAGCTCCTACGAGCAGTACTTC	CASSPGWSSYEQYF
.	TRBV2	TRBJ1-5	.	TGTGCCAGCAAGGAGAGATTTAGCAATCAGCCCCAGCATTTT	CASKERFSNQPQHF
.	TRBV5-4	TRBJ2-2	.	TGTGCCAGCAGCTTGGATCCCGAGGCGAACACCGGGGAGCTGTTTTTT	CASSLDPEANTGELFF
.	TRBV5-1	TRBJ2-7	few	TGCGCCAGCAGCTTGGACAGCCTGGGCGAGCAGTACTTC	CASSLDSLGEQYF
TRBD1	TRBV2	TRBJ1-2	.	TGTGCCAGCACCCGGACAGGGGGGGTTAGAGGCTACACCTTC	CASTRTGGVRGYTF
TRBD1	TRBV5-1	TRBJ2-4	.	TGCGCCAGCAGCCACGGGACAGCACTTGGCAACATTCAGTACTTC	CASSHGTALGNIQYF
.	TRBV5-4	TRBJ2-1	.	TGTGCCAGCAGCTTCGGGAGTGAGCAGTTCTTC	CASSFGSEQFF
.	TRBV7-6	TRBJ2-1	.	TGTGCCAGCAGCTTAGGCGGGGCAGCGGCCGTGAGAAATGAGCAGTTCTTC	CASSLGGAAAVRNEQFF
.	TRBV5-6	TRBJ2-1	few	TGTGCCAGCAGTCCCGGCAGGGGAAGTTTTGAGCAGTTCTTC	CASSPGRGSFEQFF
.	TRBV15	TRBJ1-5	.	TGTGCCACCAGCAGAGGCACTTATCAGCCCCAGCATTTT	CATSRGTYQPQHF
TRBD1	TRBV19	TRBJ1-1	.	TGTGCCAGTAGGAGGGGGCGGGTCACTGAAGCTTTCTTT	CASRRGRVTEAFF
.	TRBV7-2	TRBJ1-2	.	TGTGCCAGCATTTCCAGAGGAACCTATGGCTACACCTTC	CASISRGTYGYTF
TRBD1	TRBV6-5	TRBJ1-2	.	TGTGCCAGCAATGCAAGGACAGGGAACGCCTATGGCTACACCTTC	CASNARTGNAYGYTF
.	TRBV11-2	TRBJ1-3	.	TGTGCCAGCAGCACCACCGGGACATCTTTTTCTGGAAACACCATATATTTT	CASSTTGTSFSGNTIYF
.	TRBV7-9	TRBJ1-4	.	TGTGCCAGCAGCCCTCGCCGGTCGGGTAATGAAAAACTGTTTTTT	CASSPRRSGNEKLFF
TRBD1	TRBV19	TRBJ2-2	.	TGTGCCAGTAGTCTGACAGGGGCCACCGGGGAGCTGTTTTTT	CASSLTGATGELFF
.	TRBV19	TRBJ1-5	.	TGTGCCAGTATCCCACGGGGAAGGAATCAGCCCCAGCATTTT	CASIPRGRNQPQHF
TRBD2	TRBV3-1/TRBV3-2	TRBJ2-1	.	TGTGCCAGCAGCCCACAAGCGGGGGCTACCTCCTACAATGAGCAGTTCTTC	CASSPQAGATSYNEQFF